Each of the 20 T cell receptor beta chains below was sequenced from the same sample in a study of vaccination and CD4 T cells after COVID-19. As to treatment: approximately nine-day PBMC culture with coronavirus spike peptide pools or control peptides (ViraFEST assay). Their antigens are not known. Oncomine TCR Beta short-read sequencing was applied to DNA from cultured CD4+ T cells. In TCRdb, the PCR reads were re-called with MiXCR into one record per CDR3 protein. The table lists 9,000 to 15,000 distinct CDR3 sequences, 53% of them singletons. The sample consisted of CD4+ T cells from blood, cultured in vitro. All receptors derive from a human donor who had recovered from COVID-19.

The rearrangement joins TRBV24-1 to TRBJ1-5; 7 nucleotides align to TRBD1. Per germline, CDR1 KGHDR and CDR2 SFDVKD. This CDR3 contains 15 residues. The J segment lost 2 bases and the V segment lost 4 bases, leaving 4 bases of the junction unmatched. The CDR3 DNA reads as TGTGCCACCAGTGACCCCGACAGGGGCAATCAGCCCCAGCATTTT. Its translation: CATSDPDRGNQPQHF.

The chain combines TRBV19 with TRBJ1-2; 7 bases match TRBD1. The CDR3 length is 13 residues. V shed 3 bases, J shed 4 bases, and the junction held 2 bases outside the gene matches. Per germline, CDR1 LNHDA and CDR2 SQIVND (reference sequence). The CDR3 reads CASSIEGAYGYTF. CDR3 bases: TGTGCCAGTAGTATCGAGGGGGCCTATGGCTACACCTTC. Using reference TRBV19 and TRBJ1-2 for the parts outside the CDR3, the full variable domain is DGGITQSPKYLFRKEGQNVTLSCEQNLNHDAMYWYRQDPGQGLRLIYYSQIVNDFQKGDIAEGYSVSREKKESFPLTVTSAQKNPTAFYLCASSIEGAYGYTFGSGTRLTVV.

V and J are TRBV4-1 and TRBJ1-3; D unclear. The CDR3 length is 16 residues. V gave up 1 base and J gave up 0 bases, with 10 bases separating them. CDR1 and CDR2 from the germline V gene are MGHRA and YSYEKL. The DNA for the CDR3 is TGCGCCAGCAGCCAAGCCCCCTACAACTCTGGAAACACCATATATTTT. Amino acids: CASSQAPYNSGNTIYF.

The chain couples TRBV29-1 to TRBJ1-2; 9 bases match TRBD1. Germline V gene data show CDR1 as SQVTM and CDR2 as ANQGSEA. This CDR3 is 10 amino acids long. Here the CDR3 DNA reads TGCAGGACAGGGGGGGGCGGCTACACCTTC. It yields the protein CRTGGGGYTF.

The genes are TRBV7-8 and TRBJ2-1; D ambiguous. The CDR3 spans 17 residues. Trimming pared 0 bases from V and 6 bases from J, leaving 18 bases between. The V gene's germline CDR1 is SGHVS and CDR2 FQNEAQ. The CDR3 DNA reads as TGTGCCAGCAGCTTAGCCCCCGGCAAGCCGCCACTCAATGAGCAGTTCTTC. Its translation: CASSLAPGKPPLNEQFF. The variable domain in full, with the rest retrieved from reference TRBV7-8 and TRBJ2-1, is GAGVSQSPRYKVAKRGQDVALRCDPISGHVSLFWYQQALGQGPEFLTYFQNEAQLDKSGLPSDRFFAERPEGSVSTLKIQRTQQEDSAVYLCASSLAPGKPPLNEQFFGPGTRLTVL.

This chain connects TRBV24-1 to TRBJ1-2, with 8 bases identical to TRBD1. The CDR3 runs to 13 residues. CDR1 is KGHDR, CDR2 SFDVKD, per germline. V was clipped by 7 bases and J by 6 bases; unmatched bases: 6. CDR3 bases: TGTGCCACCAGCCAGGACAGGGCGAATGGCTACACCTTC. It translates to CATSQDRANGYTF.

The CDR3 here is CASSMREGNQPQHF. CDR3 bases: TGTGCCAGTAGTATGAGGGAGGGCAATCAGCCCCAGCATTTT. J is TRBJ1-5 and V is TRBV19, with D uncertain. V dropped 3 bases and J dropped 2 bases, with 8 bases sitting between them. CDR1 is LNHDA, CDR2 SQIVND, per germline (reference sequence). The CDR3 extends over 14 amino acids.

This sequence joins TRBV2 and TRBJ2-1; TRBD1 matches 10 bases. Germline V gives CDR1 SNHLY, CDR2 FYNNEI. V shed 4 bases, J shed 8 bases, and the junction held 5 bases outside the gene matches. The CDR3 is made up of 14 amino acids. CDR3 in amino acids: CASSGDRGPDEQFF. The DNA of the CDR3 is TGTGCCAGCAGTGGAGACAGGGGGCCCGATGAGCAGTTCTTC.

The chain recombines TRBV30 with TRBJ1-1, with unresolved D. This CDR3 is built from 13 residues. Germline V lookup: CDR1 GTSNPN, CDR2 SVGIG (reference sequence). With 3 bases removed from V and 2 bases from J, the gap between germline ends came to 10 bases. The CDR3 DNA reads TGTGCCTGGAGGGCCGGGGTAAACACTGAAGCTTTCTTT. Its translation: CAWRAGVNTEAFF.

J is TRBJ1-2 and V is TRBV18; TRBD1 matches 8 bases. From germline, CDR1 is KGHSH and CDR2 LQKENI. The CDR3 totals 18 residues. The trim removed 0 bases at V and 1 base at J, leaving 10 bases unmatched. The CDR3 DNA follows: TGTGCCAGCTCACCACCGAGGACAGGGAGGTCGGATAACTATGGCTACACCTTC. Translated, it gives CASSPPRTGRSDNYGYTF.

The rearrangement links TRBV15 to TRBJ2-1, with 16 bases fitting TRBD2. The CDR3 runs to 15 residues. Germline V lookup: CDR1 LNHNV, CDR2 YYDKDF (reference sequence). J was trimmed by 15 bases and V by 4 bases; bases with no gene match: 9. CDR3 sequence reads: CATSITGTSGRALFF. In nucleotides, the CDR3 is TGTGCCACCAGCATAACCGGGACTAGCGGGAGGGCCCTGTTCTTC. The full variable domain, in which reference TRBV15 and TRBJ2-1 provide the parts outside the CDR3, is DAMVIQNPRYQVTQFGKPVTLSCSQTLNHNVMYWYQQKSSQAPKLLFHYYDKDFNNEADTPDNFQSRRPNTSFCFLDIRSPGLGDTAMYLCATSITGTSGRALFFGPGTRLTVL.

The gene calls are TRBV10-1 and TRBJ1-2, with D unclear. The V end was cut by 3 bases, the J end by 8 bases, with 10 bases between. The CDR3 sequence is 12 residues long. From germline, CDR1 is WNHNN and CDR2 SYGVQD (reference sequence). The DNA for the CDR3 is TGCGCCAGCAGTGACAGTGCCTCGGGCTACACCTTC. Translation gives CASSDSASGYTF.

The sample holds one count of this clonotype. The chain has TRBV19 and TRBJ2-7, with D unresolved. CDR1 and CDR2 from the germline V gene are LNHDA and SQIVND (reference sequence). This CDR3 is built from 12 residues. V was trimmed by 11 bases and J by 3 bases, leaving 14 bases between them. For the CDR3, the DNA is TGTGCCGTCAGTCAAGGCGGCTACGAGCAGTACTTC. This translates into CAVSQGGYEQYF.

This clonotype has only one observation. V is TRBV4-1 and J is TRBJ2-1; 11 nucleotides match TRBD2. V gave up 1 base and J gave up 3 bases; unmatched junction bases: 11. The CDR3 runs 19 residues. Germline V gives CDR1 MGHRA, CDR2 YSYEKL. Here the CDR3 reads CASSQVFTSGSQYYNEQFF. For the CDR3, the DNA is TGCGCCAGCAGCCAAGTGTTTACTAGCGGGAGCCAGTACTACAATGAGCAGTTCTTC.

CDR3 sequence (DNA): TGTGCCAGCAGTGTTGATCGAGGGGGCAATCAGCCCCAGCATTTT. Translating it yields CASSVDRGGNQPQHF. The chain carries TRBV6-1 and TRBJ1-5; D is perhaps TRBD1 (5 bases). The CDR3 has 15 amino acids. The V gene lost 4 bases and the J gene lost 2 bases, with 12 bases spanning the gap. The V gene's germline CDR1 is MNHNS and CDR2 SASEGT.

The rearrangement joins TRBV28 to TRBJ1-2; TRBD1 aligns across 9 bases. This CDR3 has 14 residues. CDR1 is MDHEN and CDR2 is SYDVKM in the germline V gene. V shed 6 bases, J shed 4 bases, and the junction held 6 bases outside the gene matches. CDR3 protein: CASRQQGAGYGYTF. In DNA, the CDR3 is TGTGCCAGCAGACAACAGGGGGCGGGCTATGGCTACACCTTC.

The J gene is TRBJ2-5, the V gene TRBV5-1; D possibly matches TRBD1 or TRBD2 (5 bases each). Trimming left V 0 bases short and J 4 bases short, with 7 bases between. Per germline, CDR1 SGHRS and CDR2 YFSETQ. The CDR3 runs 13 residues. As DNA, the CDR3 is TGCGCCAGCAGCTTGGGGGGGTCAGAGACCCAGTACTTC. The encoded protein is CASSLGGSETQYF.

A single count supports this clonotype. The rearrangement joins TRBV11-2 to TRBJ2-7; D may match TRBD1 or TRBD2 (5 bases each). Deletions cut 4 bases from V and 3 bases from J, with 13 bases between. The CDR3 is 14 amino acids. Looked up from germline, CDR1 is SGHAT and CDR2 is FQNNGV. The CDR3 bases are TGTGCCAGCAGCTCAGTCCGGGACGGCTACGAGCAGTACTTC. This codes for CASSSVRDGYEQYF.

This chain joins TRBV19 and TRBJ2-1; 10 bases are shared with TRBD1. The CDR3 runs 17 residues. Per germline, CDR1 LNHDA and CDR2 SQIVND (reference sequence). The V gene end was trimmed by 1 base and the J gene end by 3 bases; junction bases not matched to a gene: 6. The chain's CDR3 is CASSIGGQGLIYNEQFF. CDR3 DNA sequence: TGTGCCAGTAGTATAGGGGGACAGGGGCTAATCTACAATGAGCAGTTCTTC.

This clonotype was seen once. V is TRBV9 and J is TRBJ2-7, with 10 bases fitting TRBD2. Germline V CDR1 and CDR2: SGDLS, YYNGEE. The CDR3 runs 15 residues. Unmatched junction bases numbered 8, after V lost 4 bases and J lost 4 bases. CDR3 protein: CASSFGLADTYEQYF. The CDR3 region has the DNA TGTGCCAGCAGCTTCGGACTAGCGGACACATACGAGCAGTACTTC.